The 18 T cell receptor beta chains listed next were all sequenced from one sample in a study of cytomegalovirus exposure and HLA in healthy donors. It was with 60 Vbeta and 13 Jbeta primers that the PCR ran. Generated by immunoSEQ multiplex PCR, the TCRdb table keeps only in-frame clones and is missing some. Here the sample spans a few hundred thousand clones, 70% to 90% being singletons. Material for sequencing was PBMCs. Receptors originate from a woman between 18 and 30 years old in good health and CMV-seronegative.

The count of this clone is one. V usage is TRBV6-1 and J usage is TRBJ2-7; 8 positions match TRBD1. The germline V gene has CDR1 MNHNS and CDR2 SASEGT. V lost 1 base, J lost 1 base, and 9 bases stayed unmatched. The CDR3 extends over 17 amino acids. In DNA, the CDR3 is TGTGCCAGCAGTGAAGAGACTAGGACAGGGCATTCCTACGAGCAGTACTTC. Its translation: CASSEETRTGHSYEQYF.

This chain uses TRBV2 with TRBJ1-1; a possible D gene is TRBD1 (6 bases). Per the germline V gene, CDR1 is SNHLY and CDR2 is FYNNEI. V was clipped by 6 bases and J by 4 bases, with 9 bases between them. The CDR3 runs 12 residues. The CDR3 DNA sequence: TGTGCCAGCAGAGCAGGGGTCACTGAAGCTTTCTTT. This gives the protein CASRAGVTEAFF. Variable domain in full (rest from reference TRBV2 and TRBJ1-1): EPEVTQTPSHQVTQMGQEVILRCVPISNHLYFYWYRQILGQKVEFLVSFYNNEISEKSEIFDDQFSVERPDGSNFTLKIRSTKLEDSAMYFCASRAGVTEAFFGQGTRLTVV.

This chain joins TRBV29-1 and TRBJ2-3; 7 bases align to TRBD1. CDR1 and CDR2 from the germline V gene are SQVTM and ANQGSEA. The CDR3 consists of 13 residues. J lost 1 base, V lost 6 bases, and 4 bases had no gene match. CDR3: CSVVTGGTDTQYF. As DNA, the CDR3 is TGCAGCGTGGTAACAGGGGGCACAGATACGCAGTATTTT.

V gene TRBV11-2 combines with J gene TRBJ2-7; TRBD1 might be the D (5 bases). V lost 1 base to trimming and J lost 3 bases, with 13 bases between them. Germline assignment: CDR1 SGHAT and CDR2 FQNNGV. This CDR3 is 15 amino acids long. The CDR3 reads CASSLAPTALYEQYF. The DNA of the CDR3 is TGTGCCAGCAGCTTAGCCCCGACAGCGCTCTACGAGCAGTACTTC.

Concerning this clone itself: This sample includes further DNA sequences coding for the same CDR3. The chain links TRBV27 to TRBJ2-7; 10 positions match TRBD2. Germline CDR1 and CDR2: MNHEY and SMNVEV (reference sequence). This CDR3 contains 15 residues. The V and J ends lost 3 bases and 2 bases, in that order; junction bases with no gene match: 4. CDR3 amino acids: CASSFVSGGAYEQYF. CDR3 DNA: TGTGCCAGCAGTTTTGTGAGCGGGGGGGCCTACGAGCAGTACTTC.

DNA of the CDR3: TGTGCCATCAGTCAGGGGGACAGGGACACAGATACGCAGTATTTT. Translated: CAISQGDRDTDTQYF. The chain links TRBV10-3 to TRBJ2-3, with 9 bases lining up with TRBD1. CDR1 is ENHRY and CDR2 is SYGVKD in the germline V gene. The CDR3 sequence is 15 residues long. J was trimmed by 2 bases and V by 5 bases; bases with no gene match: 5.

With respect to this clone: One end of the junction does not line up with germline, which may come from a read error. The V gene is TRBV7-9, the J gene TRBJ2-7; TRBD2 might be the D (6 bases). CDR3 length: 13 residues. Germline loops: CDR1 SEHNR, CDR2 FQNEAQ (reference sequence). The CDR3 loop reads CSSSTSGLGEQYF. DNA of the CDR3: TGTTCCAGCAGCACGAGCGGGCTAGGCGAGCAGTACTTC.

This clone was found a few times. This chain connects TRBV6-5 to TRBJ2-5, with 7 bases fitting TRBD2. The V segment lost 4 bases and the J segment 2 bases; nucleotides outside the gene matches: 7. The CDR3 length is 15 residues. CDR1 and CDR2 from the germline V gene are MNHEY and SVGAGI. The CDR3 DNA follows: TGTGCCAGCAGTTTCAGCGGGGCGGAGCAAGAGACCCAGTACTTC. It translates to CASSFSGAEQETQYF.

The chain couples TRBV2 to TRBJ2-5, with D perhaps matching TRBD2 (6 bases). Trimming took off 2 bases at V and 4 bases at J, with 11 bases between the two ends. The CDR3 spans 14 residues. Germline V gene lookup returns CDR1 SNHLY and CDR2 FYNNEI. The chain's CDR3 is CASSEQAGRETQYF. The CDR3 nucleotides are TGTGCCAGCAGTGAACAGGCGGGGAGAGAGACCCAGTACTTC.

The chain combines TRBV2 with TRBJ2-1; D perhaps matches TRBD1 (7 bases). This CDR3 is built from 17 residues. Germline CDR1 and CDR2: SNHLY and FYNNEI. Between the trimmed V and J ends, which lost 1 base and 9 bases, there was a span of 22 bases. CDR3: CASSEELGGQEGSEQFF. As DNA, the CDR3 is TGTGCCAGCAGTGAAGAGTTAGGGGGCCAGGAGGGTTCTGAGCAGTTCTTC.

The chain couples TRBV5-4 to TRBJ2-2, with 8 bases aligning to TRBD1. Trimming removed 4 bases from V and 14 bases from J; junction bases left unmatched: 7. The germline V gene has CDR1 SGHNT and CDR2 YYREEE (reference sequence). The CDR3 extends over 12 amino acids. The CDR3 nucleotides are TGTGCCAGCAGCCTCCGACAGGGGCATCTGTTTTTT. Translation: CASSLRQGHLFF.

J is TRBJ1-3 and V is TRBV5-1; D uncertain. Germline assignment: CDR1 SGHRS and CDR2 YFSETQ. This CDR3 contains 14 residues. V was pared by 3 bases and J by 0 bases, with 7 bases between. The CDR3 protein is CASSSPDSGNTIYF. DNA for the CDR3: TGCGCCAGCAGCTCCCCAGACTCTGGAAACACCATATATTTT.

The rearrangement uses TRBV29-1 and TRBJ2-1; 9 nucleotides line up with TRBD2. The J segment lost 6 bases and the V segment lost 4 bases, leaving 4 bases of the junction unmatched. The CDR3 is 13 residues long. The germline gives CDR1 SQVTM, CDR2 ANQGSEA. This CDR3 is CSVVGGGANEQFF. The CDR3, as DNA: TGCAGCGTTGTAGGCGGGGGGGCCAATGAGCAGTTCTTC.

The chain uses TRBV11-2 and TRBJ2-7; TRBD2 matches at 14 bases. Germline CDR1 SGHAT, CDR2 FQNNGV. V was clipped by 1 base and J by 7 bases; unmatched bases: 12. The CDR3 consists of 18 residues. The CDR3 DNA reads TGTGCCAGCAGCTTAGTTCCGGGACTAGCGGGGGATGTGGGAGAGCAGTACTTC. Translated, it gives CASSLVPGLAGDVGEQYF.

The chain links TRBV30 to TRBJ1-1; TRBD1 is a possible D gene (5 bases). Trimming stripped 2 bases from V and 10 bases from J, with 17 bases between. Germline CDR1 is GTSNPN and CDR2 is SVGIG (reference sequence). This CDR3 is built from 13 residues. The CDR3, as DNA: TGTGCCTGGAGTAGGGCCAGGGATTCAGTAGCTTTCTTT. It yields the protein CAWSRARDSVAFF.

The rearrangement joins TRBV9 to TRBJ2-1, with 7 bases fitting TRBD2. Looked up from germline, CDR1 is SGDLS and CDR2 is YYNGEE. The CDR3 covers 23 residues. The junction had 24 bases not matched to a gene; V was cut back by 0 bases and J by 0 bases. CDR3 loop: CASSVGMGGGTSGHLSSYNEQFF. CDR3 coding DNA: TGTGCCAGCAGCGTAGGAATGGGGGGAGGGACCTCTGGGCACCTCAGCTCCTACAATGAGCAGTTCTTC.

V and J are TRBV7-9 and TRBJ1-1; D unresolved. This CDR3 spans 9 amino acids. Germline V gene lookup returns CDR1 SEHNR and CDR2 FQNEAQ (reference sequence). CDR3 residues: CSIKTEAFF. In nucleotides, the CDR3 is TGTTCCATCAAAACTGAAGCTTTCTTT.

The chain recombines TRBV10-3 with TRBJ1-2; TRBD1 is a possible D gene (5 bases). V lost 3 bases and J lost 6, with 17 bases in between. This CDR3 has 15 residues. Germline CDR1 ENHRY, CDR2 SYGVKD. DNA of the CDR3: TGTGCCATCAGTGATTCGGGACGGGGGGTAGATGGCTACACCTTC. Amino acids: CAISDSGRGVDGYTF.